This record covers a single TCR beta chain. What it binds is not known. Germline V gene data show CDR1 as SGHDT and CDR2 as YYEEEE. Unmatched junction bases numbered 5, after V lost 5 bases and J lost 4 bases. The CDR3 has 14 amino acids. This entry belongs to a study of memory CD4+ T cells and cytomegalovirus serostatus. Study in general: Donors were healthy Belgian adults, under 10 CMV seropositive and approximately 25 seronegative.

Sequencing was performed with immunoSEQ multiplex PCR; in TCRdb, only in-frame clones are kept and a portion is missing. The sample shows about 60,000 clones, around three quarters of them seen only once. Points from the study as a whole: 67 of 164 known CMV-associated TCRbeta sequences appeared in CD4+ memory. A US-trained random forest predicted CMV serostatus with median AUC around 0.91.

The sort gate was single viable CD3+CD4+CD8-CD45RO+ cells for memory CD4+ T cells. Serum IgG to CMV pp150, pp28, p38 and p52 defined serostatus. This TCR was sampled from an adult in good health and CMV-seronegative. Some clones in this sample may be carry-over from other donors' samples. Sequencing input: memory CD4+ T cells from blood. The V and J genes are TRBV5-6 and TRBJ2-3; the match to TRBD1 covers 9 bases. The CDR3: CASRPGTGSDTQYF. The DNA of the CDR3 is TGTGCCAGCAGACCCGGGACAGGGTCAGATACGCAGTATTTT.